At least ten counts were recorded for the clone carrying this T cell receptor (beta chain). Its specificity is not known. Libraries of TCR beta came from iRepertoire HTBI primers plus Arm-PCR of CDR3 regions. MiXCR, run by TCRdb on the multiplex PCR reads, gives a single entry per CDR3 protein. The sample includes about 540,000 distinct CDR3 sequences, about 13% seen only once; the top ten take 10%. The data originate from a study of regulatory T cells in long-lasting Graves disease. The CDR3 has 14 residues. Looked up from germline, CDR1 is MNHNS and CDR2 is SASEGT. The junction had 7 bases not matched to a gene; V was cut back by 8 bases and J by 1 base. Whole-study results and caveats: Whereas 950 to 1,000 public clonotypes were shared by new patients, persistent patients shared more, at 2,500 to 3,000.

Sample time point: newly diagnosed GD, antithyroid drugs for less than 3 months. The TCR library was prepared using RNA isolated from PBMCs. Diagnoses of Graves' disease were made by American Thyroid Association guidelines. These data also formed part of another study, on T cells in Graves' hyperthyroidism and ophthalmopathy. This second study says: First-round RT-PCR targeting the TCR CDR3 was performed with the HTBI primer set.

Sequences were derived from peripheral blood mononuclear cells (PBMCs), sampled at new diagnosis, from a patient treated with antithyroid drugs. This chain joins TRBV6-1 and TRBJ2-7; 8 bases fit TRBD1. This clonotype was sampled from a young man with Graves disease. Written as DNA, the CDR3 is TGTGCCAGCGTTCGTGGACAGGGTTCCTACGAGCAGTACTTC. It specifies CASVRGQGSYEQYF.